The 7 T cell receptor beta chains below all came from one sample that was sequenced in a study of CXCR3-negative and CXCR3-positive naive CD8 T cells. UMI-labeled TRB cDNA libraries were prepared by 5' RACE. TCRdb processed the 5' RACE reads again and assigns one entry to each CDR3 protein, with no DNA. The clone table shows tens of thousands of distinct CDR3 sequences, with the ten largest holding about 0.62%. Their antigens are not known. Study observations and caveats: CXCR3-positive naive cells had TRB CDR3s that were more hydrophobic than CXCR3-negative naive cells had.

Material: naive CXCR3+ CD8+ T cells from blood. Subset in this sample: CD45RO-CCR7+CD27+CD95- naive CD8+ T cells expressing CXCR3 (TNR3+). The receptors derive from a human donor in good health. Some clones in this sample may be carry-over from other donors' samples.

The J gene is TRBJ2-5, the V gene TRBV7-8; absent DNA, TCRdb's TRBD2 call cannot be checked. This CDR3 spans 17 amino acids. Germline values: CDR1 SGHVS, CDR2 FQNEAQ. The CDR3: CASSLGPAGGGQETQYF.

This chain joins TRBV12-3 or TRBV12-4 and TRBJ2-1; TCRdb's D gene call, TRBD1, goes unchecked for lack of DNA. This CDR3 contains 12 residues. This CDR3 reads CASSSGVDEQFF.

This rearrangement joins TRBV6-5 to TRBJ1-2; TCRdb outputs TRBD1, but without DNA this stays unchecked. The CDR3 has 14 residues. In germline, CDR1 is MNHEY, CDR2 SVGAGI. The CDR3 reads CASSRIQGTYGYTF.

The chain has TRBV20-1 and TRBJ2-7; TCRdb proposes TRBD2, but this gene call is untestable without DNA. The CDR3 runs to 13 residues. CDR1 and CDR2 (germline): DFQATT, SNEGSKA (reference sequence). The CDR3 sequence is CSARGEGTYEQYF.

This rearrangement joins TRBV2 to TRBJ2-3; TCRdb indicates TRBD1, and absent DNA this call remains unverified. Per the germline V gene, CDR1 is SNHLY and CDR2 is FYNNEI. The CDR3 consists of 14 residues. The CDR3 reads CASSEGQSTDTQYF.

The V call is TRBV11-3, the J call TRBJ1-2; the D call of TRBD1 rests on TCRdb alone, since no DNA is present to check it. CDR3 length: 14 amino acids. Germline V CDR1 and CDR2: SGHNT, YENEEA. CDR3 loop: CASSYRGKPFGYTF.

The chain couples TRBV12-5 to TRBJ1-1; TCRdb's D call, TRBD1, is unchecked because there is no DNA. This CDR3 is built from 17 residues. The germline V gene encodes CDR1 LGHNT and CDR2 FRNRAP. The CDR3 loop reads CASGLATGQTMNTEAFF.